Listed below are T cell receptor beta chains from one sample, sequenced in a study of cytotoxic CD8 clonotypes in ibrutinib-treated CLL. Sequenced by immunoSEQ multiplex PCR; TCRdb stores in-frame clones only, minus some. The sample has approximately 150,000 clones; 70% to 90% are singletons. Sequences were derived from PBMCs, sampled at disease progression, from a patient treated with ibrutinib. The receptors derive from a human donor with chronic lymphocytic leukemia. Both conserved end residues are part of each CDR3. D genes are given only for firm matches. Some rows mark clone size as missing; the rest say once, few, many or name a class of expanded clone.

>TRBV12-5|TRBJ2-7|TRBD2|.
TGTGCTAGTGGTTTGGCCGGGACTAGCGGGAGCTCCTACGAGCAGTACTTC
CASGLAGTSGSSYEQYF
>TRBV6-5|TRBJ2-7|.|.
TGTGCCAGCAGTTATGGTGTTGCCTACGAGCAGTACTTC
CASSYGVAYEQYF
>TRBV7-2|TRBJ1-2|TRBD1|.
TGTGCCAGCAGCGTCTCAGGGGGAAACTATGGCTACACCTTC
CASSVSGGNYGYTF
>TRBV27|TRBJ1-2|TRBD1|once
TGTGCCAGCAGTTCAAGGACAGGGAACTATGGCTACACCTTC
CASSSRTGNYGYTF
>TRBV10-3|TRBJ1-5|.|.
TGTGCCATCAGAGACGGTGGTCCCCAGCATTTT
CAIRDGGPQHF
>TRBV10-3|TRBJ1-5|.|.
TGTGCCGTTGGAGTCGGGGGCAATCAGCCCCAGCATTTT
CAVGVGGNQPQHF
>TRBV9|TRBJ2-4|.|once
TGTGCCAGCAGCGTATCTCCGAACTACGTAGGAACCAAAAACATTCAGTACTTC
CASSVSPNYVGTKNIQYF
>TRBV4-1|TRBJ1-1|TRBD1|.
TGCGCCAGCAGCCAGCCAGACAGGGATCTCACTGAAGCTTTCTTT
CASSQPDRDLTEAFF
>TRBV27|TRBJ2-7|.|.
TGTGCCAGCAGTTTATTAGGTCCGCTTGTGGTGTACTTC
CASSLLGPLVVYF
>TRBV27|TRBJ1-1|.|.
TGTGCCAGCAGTTTATCGGTCGTCACTGAAGCTTTCTTT
CASSLSVVTEAFF
>TRBV7-9|TRBJ1-1|.|.
TGTGCCAGCAGCTTACTTCTTGTCGGGCCTGAAGCTTTCTTT
CASSLLLVGPEAFF
>TRBV4-1|TRBJ2-1|TRBD2|.
TGCGCCAGCAGCCGTGGTGGACTAGCGGGGCCAAGCTCCTACAATGAGCAGTTCTTC
CASSRGGLAGPSSYNEQFF
>TRBV5-1|TRBJ1-4|TRBD1|once
TGCGCCAGCAGCTTGGTGGCAGGGGGACAGGAAAAACTGTTTTTT
CASSLVAGGQEKLFF
>TRBV4-3|TRBJ2-1|TRBD1|.
TGCGCCAGCAGAAGATCTGTCGGGACAGGGAACAATGAGCAGTTCTTC
CASRRSVGTGNNEQFF
>TRBV5-5|TRBJ2-3|TRBD2|.
TGTGCCAGCCTCTTTGAGGCGGGAGTATCAGATACGCAGTATTTT
CASLFEAGVSDTQYF
>TRBV7-2|TRBJ2-7|TRBD2|few
TGTGCCAGCAGCCGCCAAGGGACTAGCGGCTACGAGCAGTACTTC
CASSRQGTSGYEQYF
>TRBV11-2|TRBJ2-7|TRBD1|.
TGTGCCAGCATCCGACATGAGGGACAGGGGATAAACGAGCAGTACTTC
CASIRHEGQGINEQYF
>TRBV27|TRBJ1-5|.|.
TGTGCCAGCAGAGGAGGGGCGAGACAGCCCCAGCATTTT
CASRGGARQPQHF
>TRBV21-1|TRBJ2-3|.|.
TGTGCCAGCAGCGCCCGAGAGGTTGATTTTACAGGGCGGGGCACAGATACGCAGTATTTT
CASSAREVDFTGRGTDTQYF